This entry features one T cell receptor (beta chain) sequence. This sample stems from a study of shared clonotypes between healthy human individuals. The wider study: Aged 18 to 49, the donors were a couple of women and a few men.

Sequenced by immunoSEQ multiplex PCR; TCRdb stores in-frame clones only, minus some. The sample includes about 2 million clones, around 95% of them seen just once. Germline-derived CDR1 and CDR2 are WSHSY and SAAADI. Trimming cost V 0 bases and J 1 base, with 10 bases left between them. CDR3 length: 15 amino acids. The rearrangement uses TRBV10-2 and TRBJ2-7; D not certain. Sequences were obtained from naive CD4+ T cells sorted from blood. Subset meaning: CD45RA+ positively selected. This clonotype was obtained from a man between 18 and 35 years old in good health. CDR3 region: CASSESVGVSYEQYF. The CDR3 bases are TGCGCCAGCAGTGAGTCCGTAGGAGTTTCCTACGAGCAGTACTTC.